What follows describes a single T cell receptor beta chain. Its specificity is not known. The data are from a study of cytomegalovirus exposure and HLA in healthy donors. Study context: The 120 validation repertoires, a later analysis reported, used the same platform as the 700 or so repertoires from the first cohort. General study points: The tendency of first-cohort TCR clusters to co-occur in the roughly 110 validation repertoires was identified by a subsequent analysis. Most TCR sequences showed up rarely, but some public TCRs showed up in many donors. According to reports, the classifier identified cytomegalovirus status with high specificity and sensitivity.

V gave up 1 base and J gave up 2 bases, with 4 bases separating them. CDR3 length: 13 residues. Germline assignment: CDR1 SGDLS and CDR2 YYNGEE. Assay: immunoSEQ multiplex PCR; the TCRdb copy retains only in-frame clones and omits some. The data hold roughly 330,000 clones, with roughly nine tenths observed a single time. Sequences were obtained from PBMCs. The chain couples TRBV9 to TRBJ1-3; D is undetermined. The TCR originated in a woman aged 30 to 39 in good health and CMV-seropositive. Written as DNA, the CDR3 is TGTGCCAGCAGCGTAACAGCTGGAAACACCATATATTTT. Its translation: CASSVTAGNTIYF.